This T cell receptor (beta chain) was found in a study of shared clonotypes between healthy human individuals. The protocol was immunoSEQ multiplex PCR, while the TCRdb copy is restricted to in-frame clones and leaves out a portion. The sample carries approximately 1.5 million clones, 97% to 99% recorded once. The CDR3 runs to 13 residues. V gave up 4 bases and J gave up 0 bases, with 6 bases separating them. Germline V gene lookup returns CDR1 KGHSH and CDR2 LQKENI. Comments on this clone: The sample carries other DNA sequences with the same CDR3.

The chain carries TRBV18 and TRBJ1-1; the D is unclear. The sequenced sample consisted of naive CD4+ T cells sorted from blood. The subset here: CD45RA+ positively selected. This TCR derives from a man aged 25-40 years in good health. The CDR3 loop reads CASSLQMNTEAFF. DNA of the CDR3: TGTGCCAGCTCACTACAGATGAACACTGAAGCTTTCTTT.